This T cell receptor beta chain was sequenced for a study of CD8+CD57+ T cells in acquired aplastic anemia. The wider study: DNA from sorted CD4+ and CD8+ cells averaged roughly 3.4 ug. Study observations and caveats: The number of CD8+ CDR3 sequences shared by patients and controls was approximately 30.

CD8+CD57+ cell expansion, shown by flow cytometry, had occurred in the patients selected for sequencing. Patient blood was sampled before any therapy had been received. Trimming took off 0 bases at V and 9 bases at J, with 13 bases between the two ends. Germline values: CDR1 SGHRS, CDR2 YFSETQ. The CDR3 has 14 residues. Researchers used genomic DNA as the template to profile TCR beta VDJ and CDR3. TCRdb reprocessed the reads via MiXCR and lists one record per CDR3 protein. In the table there are about half a million distinct CDR3 sequences, approximately 32% of which are singletons. Concerning this clonotype: The target antigen is unknown.

Material for sequencing was sorted CD4+, CD8+, or CD8+CD57+ T cells (not recorded which) from PBMCs. This TCR was sampled from a human donor with aplastic anemia. The rearrangement links TRBV5-1 to TRBJ2-1, with D possibly matching TRBD1 (6 bases). The CDR3 is CASSLVGASSEQFF. CDR3 nucleotides: TGCGCCAGCAGCTTGGTGGGGGCATCCAGTGAGCAGTTCTTC.